Below, 4 T cell receptor beta chains from the same sample are listed, as sequenced in a study of somatic mutations in cytotoxic T cells in rheumatoid arthritis. This table comes from immunoSEQ multiplex PCR, and its TCRdb copy is limited to in-frame clones, with some not included. The sample carries roughly 15,000 clones, approximately 84% recorded once. The sequenced sample consisted of CD8+ T cells sorted from blood. Source of these receptors: an adult with rheumatoid arthritis.

The chain carries TRBV27 and TRBJ2-1; 16 bases agree with TRBD2. The CDR3 has 19 amino acids. Germline-derived CDR1 and CDR2 are MNHEY and SMNVEV (reference sequence). Trimming cost V 6 bases and J 2 bases; bases outside gene matches: 10. CDR3 region: CASSPGGLAGGVPYNEQFF. The CDR3 DNA reads as TGTGCCAGCAGCCCAGGGGGACTAGCGGGAGGGGTACCCTACAATGAGCAGTTCTTC.

This clone was counted only a few times. This sequence joins TRBV6-1 and TRBJ2-3; 7 nucleotides agree with TRBD2. The CDR3 covers 16 residues. From germline, CDR1 is MNHNS and CDR2 SASEGT. V lost 1 base and J lost 3; bases outside the gene matches: 7. The CDR3 reads CASSEVRGGGTDTQYF. CDR3 DNA: TGTGCCAGCAGTGAAGTGCGCGGGGGAGGGACAGATACGCAGTATTTT.

This chain joins TRBV5-1 and TRBJ2-7; no clear D gene. CDR1 is SGHRS and CDR2 is YFSETQ in the germline V gene. The ends were cut back, 5 bases at V and 2 bases at J, with 17 bases in the middle. This CDR3 is 15 amino acids long. CDR3 protein: CASSFGIDLPYEQYF. The CDR3 nucleotides read TGCGCCAGCAGTTTTGGGATAGATCTTCCCTACGAGCAGTACTTC.

This clone was observed once. J is TRBJ2-2 and V is TRBV28, with D hard to call. CDR3 length: 15 residues. Trimming pared 5 bases from V and 1 base from J, leaving 11 bases between. Germline V gives CDR1 MDHEN, CDR2 SYDVKM. The CDR3 loop reads CASSLGPGNTGELFF. The CDR3 coding sequence is TGTGCCAGCAGTCTCGGCCCGGGGAACACCGGGGAGCTGTTTTTT.